These 2 T cell receptor beta chains were sequenced from one sample in a study of graft-versus-host responses after intestinal transplantation. For these TCRs, the target antigens are not known. Data came from immunoSEQ multiplex PCR; TCRdb stores just in-frame clones and leaves some out. This repertoire shows some 110,000 clones, 75% to 95% found once; its top ten account for about 0.18%. This specimen consisted of unstimulated CD4+ T cells sorted from spleen or lymph node cells, obtained before intestinal transplant. All receptors derive from a human donor who received an intestinal transplant.

The chain combines TRBV30 with TRBJ2-7; tentative D call: TRBD1 (6 bases). Trimming took off 8 bases at V and 0 bases at J, with 20 bases between the two ends. CDR1 and CDR2 from the germline V gene are GTSNPN and SVGIG (reference sequence). This CDR3 comprises 15 residues. CDR3 nucleotides: TGTGCCGGGGACCCTACAGGGTCAAGCTCCTACGAGCAGTACTTC. It encodes CAGDPTGSSSYEQYF.

The chain employs TRBV11-2 and TRBJ2-5; unclear D gene. V shed 1 base and J shed 1 base, with 13 bases lying between them. CDR1 is SGHAT and CDR2 is FQNNGV in the germline V gene. The CDR3 length is 16 residues. The CDR3 reads CASSLVFLGAQETQYF. The CDR3 bases are TGTGCCAGCAGCTTAGTTTTCCTAGGAGCCCAAGAGACCCAGTACTTC.